Sequencing of this T cell receptor (beta chain) was carried out in a study of cytomegalovirus exposure and HLA in healthy donors. Notes on the study in general: Earlier results showed most TCR beta V segments being productive about 87% or about 30% of the time. A later analysis reportedly found that, within productive TCRs, an Asian-associated ancestry cluster had fewer N-insertions than the mean observed across the roughly 610 donors. TCR association rates varied by HLA locus in a later analysis, with DRB1 highest and HLA-C lowest.

The PCR was carried out with 60 Vbeta primers and 13 Jbeta primers. How the authors handled the data: A follow-up analysis tallied about 80 million unique TCR beta chains, roughly 10 million shared. TCRdb's table, derived via immunoSEQ multiplex PCR, lists solely in-frame clones and lacks some. The V and J calls and clone size are taken from that table; D and trimming were inferred from the DNA. The sample records approximately 100,000 clones, around two thirds being singletons. The CDR3 sequence is 15 residues long. Per the germline V gene, CDR1 is KGHSH and CDR2 is LQKENI. With V trimmed by 4 bases and J by 1 base, 4 bases remained unmatched. Of note for this clone: Its antigen is not known.

The source of this sequence is a man over 45 in good health and CMV-seropositive. Sequencing used PBMCs. The V call is TRBV18, the J call TRBJ2-7, with 10 bases aligning to TRBD1. CDR3 region: CASSLPGQGSYEQYF. The DNA for the CDR3 is TGTGCCAGCTCACTTCCGGGACAGGGGTCCTACGAGCAGTACTTC.